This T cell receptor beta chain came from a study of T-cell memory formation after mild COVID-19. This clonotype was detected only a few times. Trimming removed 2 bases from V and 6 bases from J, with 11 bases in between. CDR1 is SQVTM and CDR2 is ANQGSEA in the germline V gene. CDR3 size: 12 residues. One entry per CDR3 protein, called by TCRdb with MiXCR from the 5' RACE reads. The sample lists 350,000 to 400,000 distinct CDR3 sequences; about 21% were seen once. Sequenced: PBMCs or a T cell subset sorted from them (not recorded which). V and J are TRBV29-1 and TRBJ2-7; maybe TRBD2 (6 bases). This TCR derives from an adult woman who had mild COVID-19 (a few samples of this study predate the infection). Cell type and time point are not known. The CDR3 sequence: CSVEFRRGEQYF. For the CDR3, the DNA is TGCAGCGTTGAATTCCGGCGGGGCGAGCAGTACTTC.